These 20 T cell receptor beta chains share one sample of origin, sequenced in a study of OX40 agonist ivuxolimab in advanced cancers. Data came from immunoSEQ multiplex PCR; TCRdb stores just in-frame clones and leaves some out. Here the sample spans 40,000 to 60,000 clones, 80% to 90% being singletons. The sequenced sample was CD4+ or CD8+ T cells sorted from blood, obtained in a trial of the OX40 agonist ivuxolimab. These receptors were obtained from an adult with an advanced solid tumor such as melanoma, head and neck, liver or kidney cancer.

The chain joins TRBV11-3 to TRBJ2-3; 10 bases are a match to TRBD2. Germline CDR1 is SGHNT and CDR2 is YENEEA. This CDR3 comprises 15 residues. J was trimmed by 2 bases and V by 5 bases; bases with no gene match: 4. CDR3 DNA sequence: TGTGCCAGCAGCCCCGGACTAGCGGTCACAGATACGCAGTATTTT. This translates into CASSPGLAVTDTQYF.

The chain is built from TRBV6-5 and TRBJ1-1; perhaps TRBD1 as D (6 bases). Trimming took 0 bases from V and 5 from J, leaving 13 bases between them. In germline, CDR1 is MNHEY, CDR2 SVGAGI. The length of the CDR3 is 15 residues. The CDR3 nucleotides are TGTGCCAGCAGTTACTCCCGGCAGGGGATGACTGAAGCTTTCTTT. Translated, it gives CASSYSRQGMTEAFF.

The chain has TRBV4-1 and TRBJ2-2; perhaps TRBD1 as D (5 bases). The CDR3 contains 16 residues. V was trimmed by 5 bases and J by 0 bases, leaving 13 bases between them. Per the germline V gene, CDR1 is MGHRA and CDR2 is YSYEKL. CDR3 sequence: CASSGRGYPNTGELFF. CDR3 nucleotide sequence: TGCGCCAGCAGCGGTAGGGGCTATCCGAACACCGGGGAGCTGTTTTTT.

This chain links TRBV7-9 with TRBJ2-1; TRBD1 agrees at 8 bases. V was clipped by 5 bases and J by 8 bases; unmatched bases: 5. Germline V gene sequence: CDR1 SEHNR, CDR2 FQNEAQ (reference sequence). The CDR3 runs to 13 residues. The CDR3 sequence is CASSTMTGDEQFF. CDR3 DNA: TGTGCCAGCAGCACGATGACAGGGGATGAGCAGTTCTTC.

This sequence joins TRBV28 and TRBJ2-7; 13 bases are shared with TRBD2. This CDR3 has 14 amino acids. CDR1 and CDR2 from the germline V gene are MDHEN and SYDVKM. The ends lost 6 bases at V and 11 bases at J; junction bases unmatched: 10. The CDR3 DNA follows: TGTGCCAGCAGGCAACTAGCGGGAGGGCCCCCTGAGTACTTC. It encodes CASRQLAGGPPEYF.

The V gene is TRBV14, the J gene TRBJ2-7; D is ambiguous. There are 15 residues in the CDR3. The V and J ends lost 1 base and 0 bases respectively, with 10 bases between them. Germline assignment: CDR1 SGHDN and CDR2 FVKESK. The CDR3 DNA reads TGTGCCAGCAGCCAAGGCCAACAGAGCTCCTACGAGCAGTACTTC. It codes for CASSQGQQSSYEQYF.

The V gene is TRBV14, the J gene TRBJ2-7, with 9 bases identical to TRBD1. Germline values: CDR1 SGHDN, CDR2 FVKESK. The V gene end was trimmed by 4 bases and the J gene end by 6 bases; junction bases not matched to a gene: 7. This CDR3 has 14 residues. CDR3 nucleotides: TGTGCCAGCAGCCGGGACAGGGTGAGGAGCGAGCAGTACTTC. Translation: CASSRDRVRSEQYF.

The V call is TRBV5-1, the J call TRBJ2-5; 7 bases agree with TRBD2. Germline V gene sequence: CDR1 SGHRS, CDR2 YFSETQ. The CDR3 has 15 residues. Germline trimming cut 0 bases from V and 5 bases from J; bases unmatched to any gene: 7. CDR3 nucleotides: TGCGCCAGCAGCTTGGTGGCGGGGGTGGAGGAGACCCAGTACTTC. Encoded protein: CASSLVAGVEETQYF.

This clone has just one count. The gene calls are TRBV9 and TRBJ2-3, with D uncertain. V was pared by 3 bases and J by 2 bases, with 16 bases between. The CDR3 runs to 16 residues. In germline, CDR1 is SGDLS, CDR2 YYNGEE. The CDR3 sequence: CASSAGSAINTDTQYF. CDR3 DNA sequence: TGTGCCAGCAGCGCCGGTTCAGCTATTAACACAGATACGCAGTATTTT.

The DNA for the CDR3 is TGTGCCAGCAGGGTTGGGGCGCTCTCCACCTACGAGCAGTACTTC. Protein: CASRVGALSTYEQYF. The chain combines TRBV5-5 with TRBJ2-7; D is possibly TRBD1 (5 bases). V was trimmed by 5 bases and J by 2 bases, leaving 17 bases between them. The germline CDR1 and CDR2 sequences are SGHKS and YYEKEE (reference sequence). The CDR3 runs 15 residues.

The V and J genes are TRBV6-1 and TRBJ1-5; maybe TRBD1 (6 bases). Germline CDR1 reads MNHNS; CDR2 reads SASEGT. The CDR3 is 15 amino acids. The V end was cut by 10 bases, the J end by 5 bases, with 21 bases between. This chain's CDR3 is CATNRQGTLDQPQHF. The CDR3 nucleotides read TGTGCCACCAACCGTCAGGGGACACTCGATCAGCCCCAGCATTTT.

The J gene is TRBJ1-4, the V gene TRBV27; possible D gene TRBD1, 6 bases. Germline loops: CDR1 MNHEY, CDR2 SMNVEV (reference sequence). The germline V and J ends were trimmed by 8 bases and 14 bases, with 21 bases remaining between them. This CDR3 is 13 amino acids long. CDR3 sequence reads: CASGGYPGGRLFF. DNA of the CDR3: TGTGCCAGCGGGGGCTACCCCGGCGGACGGCTGTTTTTT. Full variable domain (remainder filled in from reference TRBV27 and TRBJ1-4): EAQVTQNPRYLITVTGKKLTVTCSQNMNHEYMSWYRQDPGLGLRQIYYSMNVEVTDKGDVPEGYKVSRKEKRNFPLILESPSPNQTSLYFCASGGYPGGRLFFGSGTQLSVL.

This sequence joins TRBV19 and TRBJ2-5; the D gene is possibly TRBD2 (6 bases). Trimming took off 5 bases at V and 4 bases at J, with 14 bases between the two ends. The CDR3 runs to 14 residues. The germline V gene encodes CDR1 LNHDA and CDR2 SQIVND (reference sequence). The CDR3 spells CASSSAGGLETQYF. The CDR3 coding sequence is TGTGCCAGTAGTTCTGCCGGGGGTCTAGAGACCCAGTACTTC.

The V gene is TRBV28, the J gene TRBJ2-1, with D unresolved. The germline V and J ends were trimmed by 3 bases and 7 bases, with 1 base remaining between them. CDR3 length equals 10 residues. From germline, CDR1 is MDHEN and CDR2 SYDVKM. The CDR3 coding sequence is TGTGCCAGCAGTTTGAATGAGCAGTTCTTC. This codes for CASSLNEQFF.

The chain links TRBV6-5 to TRBJ1-1; maybe TRBD1 (6 bases). Germline CDR1 and CDR2: MNHEY and SVGAGI. The CDR3 spans 14 residues. Trimming removed 6 bases from V and 5 bases from J, with 16 bases in between. The CDR3 bases are TGTGCCAGCAGCCCCAAGCGAGGGGGGACTGAAGCTTTCTTT. Its translation: CASSPKRGGTEAFF.

V usage is TRBV6-6 and J usage is TRBJ1-2; TRBD1 matches at 11 bases. Trimming cost V 6 bases and J 1 base; bases outside gene matches: 4. Germline V lookup: CDR1 MNHNY, CDR2 SVGAGI (reference sequence). The CDR3 is 15 amino acids. The CDR3 is CASSPGTGGNYGYTF. CDR3 nucleotides: TGTGCCAGCAGCCCAGGGACAGGGGGTAACTATGGCTACACCTTC.

The chain joins TRBV4-3 to TRBJ1-1; 7 nucleotides match TRBD1. This CDR3 comprises 13 residues. Germline V gene lookup returns CDR1 LGHNA and CDR2 YSLEER. Losses at the gene ends were 4 bases for V and 5 bases for J; bases not matched to a gene: 4. CDR3 loop: CASSPRGQTEAFF. CDR3 DNA sequence: TGCGCCAGCAGCCCGAGGGGACAGACTGAAGCTTTCTTT.

The CDR3 loop is CASSSRSGEPSDTQYF. The CDR3 DNA reads as TGTGCCAGCAGCTCCCGGTCTGGGGAACCCTCGGATACGCAGTATTTT. The chain recombines TRBV7-3 with TRBJ2-3; D gene uncertain. The CDR3 runs to 16 residues. Looked up from germline, CDR1 is SGHTA and CDR2 is FQGTGA. Trimming stripped 4 bases from V and 6 bases from J, with 20 bases between.

J is TRBJ1-5 and V is TRBV27; 7 nucleotides match TRBD1. CDR3 size: 13 residues. Germline-derived CDR1 and CDR2 are MNHEY and SMNVEV (reference sequence). Trimming removed 6 bases from V and 7 bases from J; junction bases left unmatched: 6. The CDR3 region has the DNA TGTGCCAGCAGCCGACAGGGACGGCAGCCCCAGCATTTT. Translation: CASSRQGRQPQHF.

V usage is TRBV5-1 and J usage is TRBJ1-6, with TRBD1 identical over 7 bases. The CDR3 consists of 15 residues. J lost 5 bases, V lost 3 bases, and 5 bases had no gene match. Germline V lookup: CDR1 SGHRS, CDR2 YFSETQ. The CDR3 sequence is CASSYGTEDNSPLHF. In DNA form, the CDR3 reads TGCGCCAGCAGCTACGGGACAGAGGATAATTCACCCCTCCACTTT.